This TCR beta chain is from a study of cytomegalovirus exposure and HLA in healthy donors. About this clone: The antigen remains unidentified.

Study-level points and caveats: The authors listed around 150 TCR beta chains as cytomegalovirus-associated. TCR beta chains associated with HLA were, in a later analysis, more clonally expanded than equally common others.

From germline, CDR1 is MNHNY and CDR2 SVGAGI (reference sequence). There are 12 residues in the CDR3. With V trimmed by 5 bases and J by 7 bases, 3 bases remained unmatched. Primers: 60 Vbeta forward and 13 Jbeta reverse. Generated by immunoSEQ multiplex PCR, the TCRdb table keeps only in-frame clones and is missing some. Here the sample spans roughly 160,000 clones, approximately 80% being singletons. The clonotype was recovered from a male donor in good health and CMV-seropositive. Sequenced input: PBMCs. The chain couples TRBV6-6 to TRBJ1-1, with 8 positions matching TRBD1. The CDR3 sequence: CASSTGTGEAFF. The DNA for the CDR3 is TGTGCCAGCAGTACCGGGACAGGTGAAGCTTTCTTT.